These 4 T cell receptor beta chains share one sample of origin, sequenced in a study of regulatory T cells in long-lasting Graves disease. In building TCR beta libraries, iRepertoire HTBI primers were used together with Arm-PCR of CDR3 regions. In TCRdb, the multiplex PCR reads were re-called with MiXCR into one record per CDR3 protein. The sample includes around 500,000 distinct CDR3 sequences, approximately 12% of them seen just once. Time point indicated: newly diagnosed GD, antithyroid drugs for less than 3 months. Extracted RNA from PBMCs served as the source of the TCR library. Separately, the same data were catalogued under a study of T cells in Graves' hyperthyroidism and ophthalmopathy.

The source was peripheral blood mononuclear cells (PBMCs), collected at new diagnosis, from a patient treated with antithyroid drugs. The receptors derive from a man aged 30 to 39 with Graves disease.

The table lists this clonotype with a few counts. The chain uses TRBV6-5 and TRBJ2-7; D may be TRBD1 or TRBD2 (5 bases each). CDR1 MNHEY and CDR2 SVGAGI come from the germline V gene. Trimming pared 4 bases from V and 3 bases from J, leaving 13 bases between. The CDR3 totals 14 residues. The DNA of the CDR3 is TGTGCCAGCAGTTGGTGGGGGACCCGCTACGAGCAGTACTTC. This sequence encodes CASSWWGTRYEQYF.

V gene TRBV18 combines with J gene TRBJ2-3; no clear D gene. Judging by the DNA end, TRBJ2-7 fits better; the J call may be wrong. Germline V gives CDR1 KGHSH, CDR2 LQKENI. This CDR3 spans 15 amino acids. CDR3 loop: CASSPLITQNNEQYF. CDR3 coding DNA: TGTGCCAGCTCACCACTTATTACACAGAACAACGAGCAGTACTTC.

This clonotype was counted many times. The chain links TRBV29-1 to TRBJ1-1; no firm D call. CDR1 and CDR2 (germline): SQVTM, ANQGSEA. Trimming cost V 4 bases and J 0 bases, with 6 bases left between them. The CDR3 runs 12 residues. The DNA of the CDR3 is TGCAGCGTTGTAGGCATGAACACTGAAGCTTTCTTT. It specifies CSVVGMNTEAFF.

The V call is TRBV30, the J call TRBJ2-5; TRBD1 matches at 10 bases. Germline V gene data show CDR1 as GTSNPN and CDR2 as SVGIG (reference sequence). The V gene end was trimmed by 2 bases and the J gene end by 4 bases; junction bases not matched to a gene: 4. The CDR3 has 14 residues. CDR3 in DNA: TGTGCCTGGAGTCGGACAGGGGGTCGAGAGACCCAGTACTTC. Its protein is CAWSRTGGRETQYF.